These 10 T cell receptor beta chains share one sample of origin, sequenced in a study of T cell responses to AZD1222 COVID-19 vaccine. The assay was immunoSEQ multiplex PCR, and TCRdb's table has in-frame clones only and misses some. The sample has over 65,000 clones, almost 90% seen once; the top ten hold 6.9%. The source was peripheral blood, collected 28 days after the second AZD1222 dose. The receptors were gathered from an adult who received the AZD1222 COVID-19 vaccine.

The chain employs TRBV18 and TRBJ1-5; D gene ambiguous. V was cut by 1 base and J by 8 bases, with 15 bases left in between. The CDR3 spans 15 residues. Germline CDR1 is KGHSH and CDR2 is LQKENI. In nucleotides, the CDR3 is TGTGCCAGCTCACCACGACACGGGGAGGGAGAGCCCCAGCATTTT. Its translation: CASSPRHGEGEPQHF.

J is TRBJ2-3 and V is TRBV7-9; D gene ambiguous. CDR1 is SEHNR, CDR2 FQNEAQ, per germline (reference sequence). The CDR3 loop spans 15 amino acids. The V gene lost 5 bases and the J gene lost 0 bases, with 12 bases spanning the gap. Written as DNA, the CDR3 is TGTGCCAGCAGCCCAAGGGCGGCTAGCACAGATACGCAGTATTTT. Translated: CASSPRAASTDTQYF.

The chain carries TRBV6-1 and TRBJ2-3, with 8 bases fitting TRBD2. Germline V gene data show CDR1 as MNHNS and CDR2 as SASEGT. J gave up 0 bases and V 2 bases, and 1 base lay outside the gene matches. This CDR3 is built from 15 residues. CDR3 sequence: CASSELAGSTDTQYF. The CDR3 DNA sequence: TGTGCCAGCAGTGAATTAGCGGGAAGCACAGATACGCAGTATTTT.

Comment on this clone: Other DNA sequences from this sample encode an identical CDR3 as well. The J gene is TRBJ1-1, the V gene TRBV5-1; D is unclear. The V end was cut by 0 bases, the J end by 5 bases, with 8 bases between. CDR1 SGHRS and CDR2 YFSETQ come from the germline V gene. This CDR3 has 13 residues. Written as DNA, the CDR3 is TGCGCCAGCAGCTTGGAGGTTGGGACTGAAGCTTTCTTT. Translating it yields CASSLEVGTEAFF. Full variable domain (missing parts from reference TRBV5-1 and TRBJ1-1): KAGVTQTPRYLIKTRGQQVTLSCSPISGHRSVSWYQQTPGQGLQFLFEYFSETQRNKGNFPGRFSGRQFSNSRSEMNVSTLELGDSALYLCASSLEVGTEAFFGQGTRLTVV.

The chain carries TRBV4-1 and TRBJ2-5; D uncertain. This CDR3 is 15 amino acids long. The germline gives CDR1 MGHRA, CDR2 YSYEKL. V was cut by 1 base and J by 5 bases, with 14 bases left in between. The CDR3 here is CASSQGWATMETQYF. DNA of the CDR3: TGCGCCAGCAGCCAAGGATGGGCTACCATGGAGACCCAGTACTTC.

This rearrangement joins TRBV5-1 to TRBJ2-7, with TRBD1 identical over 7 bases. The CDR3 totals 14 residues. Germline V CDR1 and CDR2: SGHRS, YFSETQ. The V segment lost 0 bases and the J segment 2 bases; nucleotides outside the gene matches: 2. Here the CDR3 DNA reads TGCGCCAGCAGCTTGGCCAGGGGGACCTACGAGCAGTACTTC. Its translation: CASSLARGTYEQYF.

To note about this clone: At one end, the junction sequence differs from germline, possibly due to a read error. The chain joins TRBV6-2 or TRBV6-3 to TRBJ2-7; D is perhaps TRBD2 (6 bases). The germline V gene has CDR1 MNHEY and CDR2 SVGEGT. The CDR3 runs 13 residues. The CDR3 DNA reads TGTGCCAGCAGTTACACCCTACTAGCCGCACCCAGCTTC. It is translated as CASSYTLLAAPSF.

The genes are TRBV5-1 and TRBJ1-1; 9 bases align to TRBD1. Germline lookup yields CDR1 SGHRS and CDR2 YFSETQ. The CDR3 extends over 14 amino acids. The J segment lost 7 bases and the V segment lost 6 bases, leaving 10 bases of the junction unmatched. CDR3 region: CASTMGQGHSEAFF. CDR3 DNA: TGCGCCAGCACTATGGGACAGGGCCATAGTGAAGCTTTCTTT.

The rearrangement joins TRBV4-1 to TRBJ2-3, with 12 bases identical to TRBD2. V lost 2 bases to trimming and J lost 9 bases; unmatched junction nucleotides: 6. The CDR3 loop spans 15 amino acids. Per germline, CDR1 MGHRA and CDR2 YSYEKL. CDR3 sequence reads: CASSQLTSGRGTQYF. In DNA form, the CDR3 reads TGCGCCAGCAGCCAATTGACTAGCGGGAGAGGCACGCAGTATTTT.

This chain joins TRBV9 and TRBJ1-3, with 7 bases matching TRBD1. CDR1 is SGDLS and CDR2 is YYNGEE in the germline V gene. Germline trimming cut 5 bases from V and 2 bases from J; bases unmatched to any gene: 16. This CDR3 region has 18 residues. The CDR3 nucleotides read TGTGCCAGCAGTCCACGGACAGGTGGGCATTTAACTGGAAACACCATATATTTT. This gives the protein CASSPRTGGHLTGNTIYF.